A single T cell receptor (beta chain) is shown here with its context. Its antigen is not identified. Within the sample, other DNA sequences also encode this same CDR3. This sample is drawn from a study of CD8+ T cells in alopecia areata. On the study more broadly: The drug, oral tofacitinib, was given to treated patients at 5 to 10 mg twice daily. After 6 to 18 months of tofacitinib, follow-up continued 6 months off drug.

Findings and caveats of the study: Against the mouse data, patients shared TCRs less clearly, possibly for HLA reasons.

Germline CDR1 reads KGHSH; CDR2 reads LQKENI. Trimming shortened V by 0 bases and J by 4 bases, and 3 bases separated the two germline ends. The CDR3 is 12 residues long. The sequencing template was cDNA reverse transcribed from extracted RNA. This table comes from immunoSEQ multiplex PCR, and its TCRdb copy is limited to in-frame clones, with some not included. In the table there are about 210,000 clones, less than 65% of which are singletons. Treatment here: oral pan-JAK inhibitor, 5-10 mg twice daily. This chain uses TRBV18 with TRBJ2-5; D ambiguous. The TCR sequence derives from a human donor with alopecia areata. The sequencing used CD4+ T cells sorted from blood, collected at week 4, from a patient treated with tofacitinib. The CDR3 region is CASSPPGETQYF. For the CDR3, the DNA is TGTGCCAGCTCACCACCGGGAGAGACCCAGTACTTC.